These 30 T cell receptor beta chains originate from one sample sequenced in a study of identical twins. TCRdb re-called the 5' RACE reads with MiXCR, one entry per CDR3 protein. The data contain under 800,000 distinct CDR3 sequences, over 20% of them singletons. Separately, the same data were catalogued under a study of T cells expressing NK-cell markers.

The sample taken for sequencing was PBMCs. The receptors were sampled from a woman under 30 in good health.

At least ten counts were recorded for this clonotype. The J gene is TRBJ2-7, the V gene TRBV7-6; D is unresolved. Germline CDR1 and CDR2: SGHVS and FNYEAQ. V lost 8 bases and J 2 bases, leaving 4 bases between the germline ends. The length of the CDR3 is 10 residues. CDR3 sequence reads: CASGTYEQYF. CDR3 coding DNA: TGTGCCAGCGGGACCTACGAGCAGTACTTC.

This chain connects TRBV5-4 to TRBJ2-6; 8 nucleotides match TRBD1. The CDR3 is made up of 16 amino acids. Germline V gives CDR1 SGHNT, CDR2 YYREEE (reference sequence). V was pared by 1 base and J by 4 bases, with 4 bases of the junction left unmatched. The CDR3: CASSLPGGNGANVLTF. As DNA, the CDR3 is TGTGCCAGCAGCTTGCCAGGGGGCAACGGGGCCAACGTCCTGACTTTC. Full variable domain (remainder filled in from reference TRBV5-4 and TRBJ2-6): ETGVTQSPTHLIKTRGQQVTLRCSSQSGHNTVSWYQQALGQGPQFIFQYYREEENGRGNFPPRFSGLQFPNYSSELNVNALELDDSALYLCASSLPGGNGANVLTFGAGSRLTVL.

This chain joins TRBV27 and TRBJ2-1; 7 bases line up with TRBD2. CDR1 is MNHEY and CDR2 is SMNVEV in the germline V gene (reference sequence). The CDR3 loop spans 12 amino acids. V shed 10 bases and J 4 bases; nucleotides not matched to a gene: 4. The CDR3 loop is CATSGVYNEQFF. The CDR3, as DNA: TGTGCCACCAGCGGGGTATACAATGAGCAGTTCTTC.

This rearrangement joins TRBV10-3 to TRBJ2-3; the match to TRBD2 covers 8 bases. Germline V gene sequence: CDR1 ENHRY, CDR2 SYGVKD. V trimming: 3 bases; J trimming: 3 bases; junction bases outside the gene matches: 5. CDR3 length: 15 amino acids. The DNA for the CDR3 is TGTGCCATCAGTGAAGCGGGGGCCGGAACAGATACGCAGTATTTT. This codes for CAISEAGAGTDTQYF.

The sample holds a few counts of this clonotype. This chain connects TRBV5-1 to TRBJ1-2, with 7 positions matching TRBD1. Germline CDR1 and CDR2: SGHRS and YFSETQ. Trimming took 4 bases from V and 4 from J; bases not matched to a gene: 7. CDR3 length: 14 residues. The CDR3 sequence: CASSRSWDSYGYTF. As DNA, the CDR3 is TGCGCCAGCAGCCGCTCATGGGACAGCTATGGCTACACCTTC.

This clonotype was found a few times. CDR3 bases: TGCGCCAGCAGTTTTAGCGTACCCTACGAGCAGTACTTC. Amino acid sequence: CASSFSVPYEQYF. The chain combines TRBV5-1 with TRBJ2-7; TRBD2 is a possible D gene (5 bases). Trimming cost V 5 bases and J 2 bases, with 11 bases left between them. Germline V CDR1 and CDR2: SGHRS, YFSETQ. The CDR3 loop spans 13 amino acids.

This clonotype was counted a few times. The rearrangement uses TRBV5-6 and TRBJ2-7; a possible D gene is TRBD2 (5 bases). Germline CDR1 and CDR2: SGHDT and YYEEEE. The CDR3 consists of 17 residues. The V end was cut by 4 bases, the J end by 0 bases, with 20 bases between. The DNA for the CDR3 is TGTGCCAGCAGCCGATGGGCAGGACTGATGATCTCCTACGAGCAGTACTTC. This sequence encodes CASSRWAGLMISYEQYF.

This chain uses TRBV20-1 with TRBJ2-5; TRBD1 matches at 8 bases. Germline CDR1 reads DFQATT; CDR2 reads SNEGSKA (reference sequence). This CDR3 is built from 16 residues. Unmatched junction bases numbered 7, after V lost 0 bases and J lost 1 base. The CDR3 bases are TGCAGTGCTAGAGATGCCCTCAGGGGGCTCCAAGAGACCCAGTACTTC. Translated: CSARDALRGLQETQYF.

The table lists this clonotype with a few counts. The CDR3, as DNA: TGCAGTGCTAGAGATTATCGAGCGGGGGGCTACAATGAGCAGTTCTTC. This sequence encodes CSARDYRAGGYNEQFF. The genes are TRBV20-1 and TRBJ2-1; 9 bases are a match to TRBD2. CDR3 length: 16 residues. Germline V lookup: CDR1 DFQATT, CDR2 SNEGSKA (reference sequence). Germline trimming cut 0 bases from V and 3 bases from J; bases unmatched to any gene: 6.

This clonotype appeared a few times. This chain joins TRBV29-1 and TRBJ2-5; D not resolved. V shed 7 bases and J shed 2 bases, with 11 bases lying between them. Germline-derived CDR1 and CDR2 are SQVTM and ANQGSEA. The CDR3 loop spans 12 amino acids. Written as DNA, the CDR3 is TGCAGCGGTGCTGTCTATCAAGAGACCCAGTACTTC. Translated, it gives CSGAVYQETQYF.

This clonotype occurred many times. CDR3 sequence (DNA): TGTGCCAGCAGACTAGGCAAAGATACGCAGTATTTT. This codes for CASRLGKDTQYF. The V and J genes are TRBV3-1 and TRBJ2-3; tentatively, D is TRBD2 (5 bases). This CDR3 contains 12 residues. CDR1 and CDR2 from the germline V gene are LGHDT and YNNKEL (reference sequence). V lost 6 bases, J lost 5 bases, and 9 bases lay in between.

V usage is TRBV7-9 and J usage is TRBJ2-7; weak D call: TRBD2 (6 bases). CDR3 length: 14 amino acids. V was pared by 10 bases and J by 7 bases, with 23 bases between. Germline CDR1 SEHNR, CDR2 FQNEAQ (reference sequence). The CDR3 DNA reads TGTGCCAACTCAGCGAGCGAGAGCGGGTCTGAGCAGTACTTC. This translates into CANSASESGSEQYF.

This clonotype came up many times. The genes are TRBV5-1 and TRBJ2-1; D might be TRBD1 (5 bases). The length of the CDR3 is 16 residues. CDR1 and CDR2 (germline): SGHRS, YFSETQ. V dropped 0 bases and J dropped 6 bases, with 16 bases sitting between them. CDR3 in DNA: TGCGCCAGCAGCTTGGCGGCAGGGAATTTACTCAATGAGCAGTTCTTC. Translation gives CASSLAAGNLLNEQFF. The full variable domain, with the rest looked up from reference TRBV5-1 and TRBJ2-1, is KAGVTQTPRYLIKTRGQQVTLSCSPISGHRSVSWYQQTPGQGLQFLFEYFSETQRNKGNFPGRFSGRQFSNSRSEMNVSTLELGDSALYLCASSLAAGNLLNEQFFGPGTRLTVL.

This clonotype has a count of ten or more. The genes are TRBV20-1 and TRBJ1-4, with D possibly matching TRBD1 (5 bases). Trimming shortened V by 6 bases and J by 7 bases, and 18 bases separated the two germline ends. The CDR3 has 14 residues. The germline CDR1 and CDR2 sequences are DFQATT and SNEGSKA (reference sequence). In nucleotides, the CDR3 is TGCAGTGCCAGCAGAGGACATTGGGGTGAAAAACTGTTTTTT. This sequence encodes CSASRGHWGEKLFF.

The chain carries TRBV6-1 and TRBJ2-2; D might be TRBD2 (5 bases). Trimming took 9 bases from V and 0 from J, leaving 11 bases between them. Looked up from germline, CDR1 is MNHNS and CDR2 is SASEGT. CDR3 length: 14 amino acids. DNA of the CDR3: TGTGCCAGTCAGCGGTTAGCGAACACCGGGGAGCTGTTTTTT. It is translated as CASQRLANTGELFF.

This clonotype showed up just a few times. This chain joins TRBV25-1 and TRBJ2-2; tentatively, D is TRBD1 (5 bases). The CDR3 spans 12 residues. Trimming cost V 9 bases and J 3 bases, with 8 bases left between them. The germline V gene has CDR1 MGHDK and CDR2 SYGVNS. The CDR3 nucleotides read TGTGCCAGTCGACAGCACACCGGGGAGCTGTTTTTT. As protein: CASRQHTGELFF.

The gene calls are TRBV20-1 and TRBJ2-2; maybe TRBD1 (6 bases). Trimming shortened V by 3 bases and J by 4 bases, and 9 bases separated the two germline ends. The V gene's germline CDR1 is DFQATT and CDR2 SNEGSKA (reference sequence). The CDR3 spans 13 residues. CDR3 sequence: CSASQGSTGELFF. CDR3 nucleotide sequence: TGCAGTGCTAGTCAGGGGAGCACCGGGGAGCTGTTTTTT.

The chain is built from TRBV20-1 and TRBJ2-7; 8 bases are a match to TRBD1. The CDR3 is made up of 14 amino acids. CDR1 is DFQATT and CDR2 is SNEGSKA in the germline V gene (reference sequence). Germline trimming cut 2 bases from V and 2 bases from J; bases unmatched to any gene: 5. The CDR3 bases are TGCAGTGCTAGATCTGCACAGGGGGCCTACGAGCAGTACTTC. This sequence encodes CSARSAQGAYEQYF.

The J gene is TRBJ2-5, the V gene TRBV25-1; the match to TRBD2 covers 9 bases. Per germline, CDR1 MGHDK and CDR2 SYGVNS. CDR3 length equals 15 residues. J was trimmed by 9 bases and V by 2 bases; bases with no gene match: 10. The CDR3 protein is CASSEPSGRLRAQYF. The CDR3 region has the DNA TGTGCCAGCAGTGAACCCAGCGGGAGGCTCCGGGCCCAGTACTTC.

The V and J genes are TRBV6-2 or TRBV6-3 and TRBJ2-1; D unresolved. The V gene lost 2 bases and the J gene lost 9 bases, with 8 bases spanning the gap. This CDR3 has 12 amino acids. Germline loops: CDR1 MNHEY, CDR2 SVGEGT. CDR3 protein: CASSYPYAEQFF. CDR3 nucleotide sequence: TGTGCCAGCAGTTACCCGTACGCTGAGCAGTTCTTC.

This rearrangement joins TRBV20-1 to TRBJ2-7, with a possible D match to TRBD1 (5 bases). Germline loops: CDR1 DFQATT, CDR2 SNEGSKA (reference sequence). This CDR3 spans 13 amino acids. V lost 6 bases and J 4 bases, leaving 16 bases between the germline ends. The CDR3 sequence is CSAESDSSYEQYF. Written as DNA, the CDR3 is TGCAGTGCCGAAAGCGACAGCTCATACGAGCAGTACTTC.

This clonotype was recorded at least ten times. The CDR3 region is CASRLSSWTGGFNEQFF. The CDR3 bases are TGTGCCAGCAGGCTGTCATCTTGGACAGGGGGCTTCAATGAGCAGTTCTTC. The gene calls are TRBV7-2 and TRBJ2-1; 11 positions agree with TRBD1. V shed 6 bases and J 6 bases; nucleotides not matched to a gene: 13. CDR1 is SGHTA and CDR2 is FQGNSA in the germline V gene. The CDR3 runs 17 residues.

This clonotype was recorded many times. This chain's CDR3 is CASKGPGDNSPLHF. The CDR3, as DNA: TGTGCCAGCAAGGGGCCCGGCGATAATTCACCCCTCCACTTT. This chain links TRBV28 with TRBJ1-6, with a possible D match to TRBD1 (5 bases). Germline assignment: CDR1 MDHEN and CDR2 SYDVKM. CDR3 length equals 14 residues. V lost 7 bases, J lost 5 bases, and 12 bases lay in between.

The CDR3 DNA follows: TGTGCCAGCAGCGGACTCGGGGATGAGCAGTTCTTC. Translating gives CASSGLGDEQFF. V gene TRBV5-6 combines with J gene TRBJ2-1, with a tentative D call TRBD2 (5 bases). Trimming took 4 bases from V and 8 from J, leaving 10 bases between them. The CDR3 spans 12 residues. Per germline, CDR1 SGHDT and CDR2 YYEEEE.

This clonotype was recorded many times. The gene calls are TRBV10-3 and TRBJ2-3; 9 bases are shared with TRBD1. The V gene's germline CDR1 is ENHRY and CDR2 SYGVKD. The CDR3 contains 14 residues. The V and J ends lost 7 bases and 3 bases, in that order; junction bases with no gene match: 5. CDR3 residues: CAITPDRGTDTQYF. The CDR3, as DNA: TGTGCCATCACCCCGGACAGGGGTACAGATACGCAGTATTTT.

The chain uses TRBV27 and TRBJ1-2, with 9 bases lining up with TRBD1. The CDR3 sequence is 14 residues long. CDR1 is MNHEY and CDR2 is SMNVEV in the germline V gene (reference sequence). J was trimmed by 14 bases and V by 3 bases; bases with no gene match: 13. DNA of the CDR3: TGTGCCAGCAGTTTCACACAGGGGGCGCTCCCCCCTACCTTC. Residues: CASSFTQGALPPTF.

Of note for this clonotype: One end of the junction does not line up with germline, which may come from a read error. V gene TRBV7-7 combines with J gene TRBJ1-1; the D gene is possibly TRBD1 (5 bases). Germline CDR1 SSHAT, CDR2 FNYEAQ (reference sequence). This CDR3 has 14 amino acids. CDR3 DNA: TGTGCTAGCAGCTTAGAGGAACCGGGGCATGAAGCTTTCTTT. This sequence encodes CASSLEEPGHEAFF.

Comment on this clonotype: One end of the junction does not line up with germline, which may come from a read error. The chain recombines TRBV10-2 with TRBJ2-1; 7 bases are shared with TRBD2. This CDR3 region has 18 residues. CDR1 and CDR2 (germline): WSHSY, SAAADI. This CDR3 is CASISAGLVGRNYNEQFF. Here the CDR3 DNA reads TGTGCCAGCATCTCGGCCGGACTAGTAGGGAGAAACTACAATGAGCAGTTCTTC.

The CDR3 loop is CASNPGLVSYNEQFF. Written as DNA, the CDR3 is TGTGCCAGCAACCCCGGACTAGTCTCCTACAATGAGCAGTTCTTC. The J gene is TRBJ2-1, the V gene TRBV5-5, with 7 positions matching TRBD2. Germline CDR1 SGHKS, CDR2 YYEKEE (reference sequence). The CDR3 is 15 amino acids. V shed 6 bases, J shed 0 bases, and the junction held 6 bases outside the gene matches.

The sample holds many counts of this clonotype. The chain joins TRBV5-6 to TRBJ2-1, with 7 bases that match TRBD1. This CDR3 is 12 amino acids long. Germline V gives CDR1 SGHDT, CDR2 YYEEEE. V gave up 5 bases and J gave up 10 bases; unmatched junction bases: 6. CDR3 sequence: CASSPSGGEQFF. Written as DNA, the CDR3 is TGTGCCAGCAGTCCTTCAGGGGGAGAGCAGTTCTTC.